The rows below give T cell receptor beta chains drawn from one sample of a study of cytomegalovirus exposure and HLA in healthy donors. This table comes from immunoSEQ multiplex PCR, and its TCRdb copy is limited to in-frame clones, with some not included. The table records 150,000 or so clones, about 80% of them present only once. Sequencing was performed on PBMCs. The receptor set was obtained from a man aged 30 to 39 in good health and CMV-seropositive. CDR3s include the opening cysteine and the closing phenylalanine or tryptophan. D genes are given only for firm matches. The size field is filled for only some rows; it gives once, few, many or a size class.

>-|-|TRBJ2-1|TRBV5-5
CASSLGGDNEQFF
TGTGCCAGCAGCTTGGGTGGAGACAATGAGCAGTTCTTC
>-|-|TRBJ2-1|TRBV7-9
CASSLSRLTFYNEQFF
TGTGCCAGCAGCTTATCCCGACTGACCTTCTACAATGAGCAGTTCTTC
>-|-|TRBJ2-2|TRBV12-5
CASGLETGELFF
TGTGCTAGTGGCCTAGAGACCGGGGAGCTGTTTTTT
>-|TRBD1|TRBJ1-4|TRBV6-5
CASRGTGYEKLFF
TGTGCCAGTCGGGGGACAGGGTATGAAAAACTGTTTTTT
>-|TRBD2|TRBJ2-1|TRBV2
CASRRTSGSNEQFF
TGTGCCAGCCGCCGGACTAGCGGGAGTAATGAGCAGTTCTTC
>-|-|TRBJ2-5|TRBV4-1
CASSQRTDQETQYF
TGCGCCAGCAGCCAACGGACAGACCAAGAGACCCAGTACTTC
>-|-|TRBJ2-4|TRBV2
CASSDRLIQYF
TGTGCCAGCAGTGACCGCCTAATTCAGTACTTC
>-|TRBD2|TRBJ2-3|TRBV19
CASSIPGLGLAYF
TGTGCCAGTAGTATACCGGGACTAGGACTTGCGTATTTT
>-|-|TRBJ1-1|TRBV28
CASQKGEGWGTEAFF
TGTGCCAGCCAGAAGGGGGAGGGCTGGGGCACTGAAGCTTTCTTT
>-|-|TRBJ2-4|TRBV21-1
CASSKSPRVRLRAKNIQYF
TGTGCCAGCAGCAAATCCCCGCGGGTGAGACTTAGAGCCAAAAACATTCAGTACTTC
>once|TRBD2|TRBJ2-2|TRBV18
CASTSHANSGSLTGELFF
TGTGCCAGCACATCTCACGCAAATAGCGGGAGTCTCACCGGGGAGCTGTTTTTT
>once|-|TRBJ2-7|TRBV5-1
CASSLGPHYEQYF
TGCGCCAGCAGCTTGGGGCCCCACTACGAGCAGTACTTC
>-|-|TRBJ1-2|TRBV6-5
CATGGRIYGYTF
TGTGCCACTGGGGGGAGAATCTATGGCTACACCTTC
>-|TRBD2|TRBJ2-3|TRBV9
CASSVGTSGGSTDTQYF
TGTGCCAGCAGCGTCGGGACTAGCGGTGGAAGCACAGATACGCAGTATTTT
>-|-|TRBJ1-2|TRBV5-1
CASRWDTNYGYTF
TGCGCCAGCAGATGGGACACAAACTATGGCTACACCTTC